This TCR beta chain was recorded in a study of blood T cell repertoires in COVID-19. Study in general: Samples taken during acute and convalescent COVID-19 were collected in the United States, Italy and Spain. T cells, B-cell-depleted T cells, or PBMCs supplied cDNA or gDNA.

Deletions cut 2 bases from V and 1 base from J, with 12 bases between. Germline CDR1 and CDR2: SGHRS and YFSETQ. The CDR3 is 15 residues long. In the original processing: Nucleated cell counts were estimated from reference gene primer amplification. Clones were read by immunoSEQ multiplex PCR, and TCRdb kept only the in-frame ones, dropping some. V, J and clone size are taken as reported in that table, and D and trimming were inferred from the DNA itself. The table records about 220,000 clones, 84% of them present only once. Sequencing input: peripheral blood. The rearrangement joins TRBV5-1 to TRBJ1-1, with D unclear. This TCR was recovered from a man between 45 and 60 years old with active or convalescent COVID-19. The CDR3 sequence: CASSFGESTNTEAFF. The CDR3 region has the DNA TGCGCCAGCAGCTTTGGAGAGTCCACGAACACTGAAGCTTTCTTT.